These 28 T cell receptor beta chains came from one sample sequenced in a study of CD4 and CD8 cells across lung adenocarcinoma regions (dated by TCRdb to between 2017 and 2018). Libraries came from PCR. TCRdb names HiSeq X Ten as the instrument used. The raw public reads went through TCRdb reprocessing: fastp at Q25, MiXCR clone calling, in-frame beta chains kept. All rows with the same CDR3 protein become a single entry with the most common DNA and genes. Present in this sample are more than 6,500 distinct CDR3 sequences, roughly half of which were seen just once. The top ten constitute about 42% of the sample. Material for sequencing was CD8+ T cells from the center of a lung tumor. The sample's cell subset or site label, in plain terms: tumor center region. Source of these receptors: a male donor with lung adenocarcinoma. The CD4 and CD8 labels of this study may be unreliable.

This clonotype qualifies as large. V is TRBV6-5 and J is TRBJ2-1; the D gene could be TRBD1 or TRBD2 (5 bases each). Germline CDR1 and CDR2: MNHEY and SVGAGI. V was trimmed by 0 bases and J by 0 bases, leaving 24 bases between them. The CDR3 extends over 21 amino acids. As DNA, the CDR3 is TGTGCCAGCAGTTACTCGGAAAGGCCGGGACGGGGATGGTCCTCCTACAATGAGCAGTTCTTC. Its translation: CASSYSERPGRGWSSYNEQFF.

This clonotype was recorded many times. The CDR3 sequence: CASSLARLAPYNEQFF. CDR3 coding DNA: TGTGCCAGCAGCTTAGCTCGACTAGCGCCTTACAATGAGCAGTTCTTC. This chain links TRBV11-3 with TRBJ2-1, with 8 bases that match TRBD2. This CDR3 has 16 amino acids. Trimming removed 1 base from V and 4 bases from J; junction bases left unmatched: 6. CDR1 and CDR2 (germline): SGHNT, YENEEA.

Points on this clonotype: The junction departs from germline at one end; a sequencing error may be responsible. The chain combines TRBV6-1 with TRBJ2-3, with D tentatively TRBD1 (6 bases). Germline CDR1 and CDR2: MNHNS and SASEGT. This CDR3 region has 15 residues. As DNA, the CDR3 is TGTTGCAGGGGTGAAGGGGCCCTCGACCCAGATACCCAGTATTTT. This sequence encodes CCRGEGALDPDTQYF.

This clonotype showed up just a few times. V gene TRBV6-5 combines with J gene TRBJ2-5; D not resolved. Trimming took 1 base from V and 5 from J, leaving 2 bases between them. CDR1 is MNHEY and CDR2 is SVGAGI in the germline V gene. The CDR3 loop spans 11 amino acids. As DNA, the CDR3 is TGTGCCAGCAGTTACTTGGAGACCCAGTACTTC. This gives the protein CASSYLETQYF.

The rearrangement joins TRBV7-2 to TRBJ2-1; TRBD2 matches at 8 bases. Judging by the DNA end, TRBJ2-7 fits better; the J call may be wrong. The CDR3 spans 15 residues. CDR1 and CDR2 (germline): SGHTA, FQGNSA. CDR3 residues: CASSSTAGGRNEQYF. CDR3 bases: TGTGCCAGCAGCTCGACGGCGGGAGGACGGAATGAGCAGTACTTC.

The J gene is TRBJ2-1, the V gene TRBV10-1, with D uncertain. CDR3 length: 15 amino acids. V lost 0 bases and J 8 bases, leaving 14 bases between the germline ends. The germline V gene has CDR1 WNHNN and CDR2 SYGVQD (reference sequence). The CDR3 DNA sequence: TGCGCCAGCAGTGAGTCCCAGCCACCAAGTGATGAGCAGTTCTTC. Encoded protein: CASSESQPPSDEQFF.

The sample holds one count of this clonotype. A clone one base away is much larger, so this may be a read error. This chain links TRBV6-1 with TRBJ2-1; 10 nucleotides line up with TRBD2. Germline CDR1 and CDR2: MNHNS and SASEGT. V was pared by 6 bases and J by 10 bases, with 15 bases of the junction left unmatched. CDR3 length: 16 amino acids. CDR3 protein: CASSPVSLAGTYEQFF. The CDR3 bases are TGTGCCAGCAGCCCCGTTTCACTAGCGGGGACCTACGAGCAGTTCTTC.

J is TRBJ2-3 and V is TRBV12-3 or TRBV12-4, with TRBD2 matching 8 bases. Losses at the gene ends were 6 bases for V and 5 bases for J; bases not matched to a gene: 31. The length of the CDR3 is 22 residues. The CDR3 region has the DNA TGTGCCAGCAGCCTACGGAATGTTGTTCGTCTAGCGGGTTTACCGGGGGGAGATACGCAGTATTTT. Protein: CASSLRNVVRLAGLPGGDTQYF.

The chain employs TRBV7-2 and TRBJ2-5, with TRBD1 identical over 8 bases. CDR3 length: 16 amino acids. V shed 4 bases, J shed 4 bases, and the junction held 11 bases outside the gene matches. Looked up from germline, CDR1 is SGHTA and CDR2 is FQGNSA. This CDR3 reads CASSSPGGGLRETQYF. CDR3 nucleotides: TGTGCCAGCAGCTCACCAGGGGGCGGACTACGAGAGACCCAGTACTTC. The variable domain in full, with the rest retrieved from reference TRBV7-2 and TRBJ2-5, is GAGVSQSPSNKVTEKGKDVELRCDPISGHTALYWYRQSLGQGLEFLIYFQGNSAPDKSGLPSDRFSAERTGGSVSTLTIQRTQQEDSAVYLCASSSPGGGLRETQYFGPGTRLLVL.

In its sample, this clonotype ranks as medium-sized. The chain recombines TRBV6-2 or TRBV6-3 with TRBJ2-1; TRBD2 matches at 15 bases. The junction had 14 bases not matched to a gene; V was cut back by 0 bases and J by 8 bases. There are 20 residues in the CDR3. Germline V gene sequence: CDR1 MNHEY, CDR2 SVGEGT. The CDR3 protein is CASSYSWTSGRALKEYEQFF. CDR3 nucleotides: TGTGCCAGCAGTTACTCTTGGACTAGCGGGAGGGCCTTAAAAGAGTATGAGCAGTTCTTC.

In the case of this clonotype: Sequence at one end of the junction differs from germline and may be a read error. The V gene is TRBV6-1, the J gene TRBJ2-3; maybe TRBD2 (7 bases). The CDR3 contains 18 residues. CDR1 and CDR2 (germline): MNHNS, SASEGT. The CDR3 loop reads CASSESALGGGATDTQYF. Here the CDR3 DNA reads TGTGCCAGCAGTGAGAGCGCCTTGGGCGGGGGCGCCACAGATACGCAGTATTTC.

This chain joins TRBV27 and TRBJ2-2, with D tentatively TRBD2 (6 bases). The germline CDR1 and CDR2 sequences are MNHEY and SMNVEV (reference sequence). The V and J ends lost 3 bases and 12 bases respectively, with 20 bases between them. The CDR3 is made up of 15 amino acids. The CDR3 DNA reads TGTGCCAGCAGTTTTGGAGGGGTGAACACAGAGAAGCTGTTTTTT. It codes for CASSFGGVNTEKLFF.

This clonotype was picked up one time. The rearrangement uses TRBV7-6 and TRBJ2-1; the D gene is possibly TRBD1 (7 bases). V was cut by 2 bases and J by 10 bases, with 15 bases left in between. The germline V gene has CDR1 SGHVS and CDR2 FNYEAQ. The CDR3 covers 14 residues. As DNA, the CDR3 is TGTGCCAGCAGCTTACGCCAGGGGGGATACGAGCAGTTCTTC. It yields the protein CASSLRQGGYEQFF.

This clonotype is medium-sized (0.01 to 0.1%). The V and J genes are TRBV27 and TRBJ2-1, with 10 positions matching TRBD2. CDR3 length: 14 residues. CDR1 and CDR2 (germline): MNHEY, SMNVEV (reference sequence). The V gene end was trimmed by 2 bases and the J gene end by 10 bases; junction bases not matched to a gene: 5. CDR3 coding DNA: TGTGCCAGCAGTTTAACCAGACTAGCGGGCGAGCAGTTCTTC. It encodes CASSLTRLAGEQFF.

This clonotype appeared a few times. The V gene is TRBV6-5, the J gene TRBJ2-5; the D is unclear. There are 13 residues in the CDR3. Trimming shortened V by 2 bases and J by 7 bases, and 11 bases separated the two germline ends. Germline CDR1 is MNHEY and CDR2 is SVGAGI. The CDR3, as DNA: TGTGCCAGCAGTTACGGGCCGAAAGCGACCCAGTACTTC. Translated: CASSYGPKATQYF.

The chain joins TRBV7-2 to TRBJ2-2; TRBD2 matches 8 bases. The CDR3 runs 17 residues. V gave up 4 bases and J gave up 4 bases; unmatched junction bases: 11. Per germline, CDR1 SGHTA and CDR2 FQGNSA. The CDR3: CASSSSGGRPLTGELFF. Here the CDR3 DNA reads TGTGCCAGCAGCTCGAGCGGCGGGAGGCCACTCACCGGGGAGCTGTTTTTT.

In regard to this clonotype: Since a much larger clone is just one base distant, this may be a read error. This rearrangement joins TRBV11-2 to TRBJ1-1, with TRBD1 matching 12 bases. J gave up 1 base and V 5 bases, and 5 bases lay outside the gene matches. The CDR3 has 16 amino acids. Germline-derived CDR1 and CDR2 are SGHAT and FQNNGV. CDR3 in DNA: TGTGCCAGCAGCGGCGGGACAGGGGGCACGAACACTGAAGCTTTCTTT. Protein: CASSGGTGGTNTEAFF.

The CDR3 here is CASSHSAIRFPNTGELFF. CDR3 nucleotide sequence: TGTGCCAGCAGCCACTCGGCGATTCGATTCCCGAACACCGGGGAGCTGTTTTTT. The chain links TRBV11-2 to TRBJ2-2; D is undetermined. With 5 bases removed from V and 0 bases from J, the gap between germline ends came to 19 bases. The germline V gene encodes CDR1 SGHAT and CDR2 FQNNGV. This CDR3 has 18 residues. Variable domain in full (rest from reference TRBV11-2 and TRBJ2-2): EAGVAQSPRYKIIEKRQSVAFWCNPISGHATLYWYQQILGQGPKLLIQFQNNGVVDDSQLPKDRFSAERLKGVDSTLKIQPAKLEDSAVYLCASSHSAIRFPNTGELFFGEGSRLTVL.

As concerns this clonotype: At one boundary the junction diverges from the germline segment, which might be a read error. The J gene is TRBJ2-3, the V gene TRBV27; D is perhaps TRBD1 (5 bases). CDR3 length equals 14 residues. Per germline, CDR1 MNHEY and CDR2 SMNVEV (reference sequence). CDR3 nucleotides: TGTGCCGGCAGCAGGGCCGGTGACCAAAATACGCAGTACTTT. Its protein product is CAGSRAGDQNTQYF.

The chain is built from TRBV6-1 and TRBJ2-5; 12 bases align to TRBD1. The better agreement between TRBJ2-1 and the DNA end casts doubt on the J call. The CDR3 loop spans 14 amino acids. The germline CDR1 and CDR2 sequences are MNHNS and SASEGT. The CDR3 reads CASCRDRGRREQFF. The CDR3 DNA follows: TGTGCCAGCTGCCGGGACAGGGGGCGACGTGAGCAGTTCTTC.

The V and J genes are TRBV6-5 and TRBJ1-1; no definite D call. Per the germline V gene, CDR1 is MNHEY and CDR2 is SVGAGI. V dropped 3 bases and J dropped 3 bases, with 8 bases sitting between them. CDR3 length equals 13 residues. The CDR3 loop reads CASSYHVDTEAFF. CDR3 nucleotide sequence: TGTGCCAGCAGTTATCACGTGGACACTGAAGCTTTCTTT.

Concerning this clonotype: Compared with germline, one end of the junction differs, possibly owing to a read error. V is TRBV10-3 and J is TRBJ2-5; weak D call: TRBD2 (7 bases). Germline values: CDR1 ENHRY, CDR2 SYGVKD. The CDR3 totals 15 residues. The CDR3 nucleotides are TGTGGCGGGGGTGACGGGGGCCGCGTCCCAGATACCCAGTATTTC. Translated, it gives CGGGDGGRVPDTQYF.

As to this clonotype: The limits of the CDR3 on the DNA are not certain, so only TCRdb's listed CDR3 is given. The rearrangement joins TRBV6-1 to TRBJ2-6; TRBD1 reflects the table's D call only, with no check against the DNA. From its first to its last residue, the CDR3 has 17 amino acids. Germline V gene sequence: CDR1 MNHNS, CDR2 SASEGT. The CDR3 here is CASTGIGVGSGSYVLTF.

This clonotype has only a few counts. This may be a read error: a much more frequent sequence differs by one nucleotide. The rearrangement joins TRBV6-1 to TRBJ2-5; no reliable D call. CDR3 size: 11 residues. The V gene's germline CDR1 is MNHNS and CDR2 SASEGT. Deletions cut 6 bases from V and 1 base from J, with 3 bases between. The CDR3: CASSLQETQYF. DNA for the CDR3: TGTGCCAGCAGCCTCCAAGAGACCCAGTACTTC.

By proportion, this clonotype is medium-sized (0.01 to 0.1%). The chain employs TRBV7-2 and TRBJ2-2; D tentatively reads TRBD1 or TRBD2 (7 bases each). V lost 5 bases and J lost 0, with 19 bases in between. This CDR3 has 18 residues. From germline, CDR1 is SGHTA and CDR2 FQGNSA. CDR3 coding DNA: TGTGCCAGCAGCCAGGGACAGCCGGGACTAACGAACACCGGGGAGCTGTTTTTT. This encodes CASSQGQPGLTNTGELFF.

This clonotype was counted ten times or more. A junction boundary mismatches the germline segment, possibly from a read error. V and J are TRBV7-7 and TRBJ2-2, with unresolved D. This CDR3 is 13 amino acids long. Germline V gene sequence: CDR1 SSHAT, CDR2 FNYEAQ (reference sequence). The CDR3 nucleotides read TGTGCTAGCAGCCTGGAGCTGGCCGGGGAGCTGTTTTTT. Protein: CASSLELAGELFF.

The chain uses TRBV7-6 and TRBJ2-1, with 13 positions matching TRBD2. V lost 5 bases and J lost 10; bases outside the gene matches: 14. The CDR3 is 17 residues long. The germline gives CDR1 SGHVS, CDR2 FNYEAQ. The chain's CDR3 is CASSTTSGGSMSYEQFF. The CDR3 DNA reads TGTGCCAGCAGCACGACTAGCGGGGGGTCCATGTCCTACGAGCAGTTCTTC.

The chain is built from TRBV6-5 and TRBJ2-3, with 8 positions matching TRBD1. CDR1 is MNHEY and CDR2 is SVGAGI in the germline V gene. V lost 5 bases to trimming and J lost 12 bases; unmatched junction nucleotides: 13. The length of the CDR3 is 14 residues. CDR3 in amino acids: CASSPRQGTETQYF. The CDR3 DNA sequence: TGTGCCAGCAGTCCTCGACAGGGGACAGAGACCCAGTATTTT.